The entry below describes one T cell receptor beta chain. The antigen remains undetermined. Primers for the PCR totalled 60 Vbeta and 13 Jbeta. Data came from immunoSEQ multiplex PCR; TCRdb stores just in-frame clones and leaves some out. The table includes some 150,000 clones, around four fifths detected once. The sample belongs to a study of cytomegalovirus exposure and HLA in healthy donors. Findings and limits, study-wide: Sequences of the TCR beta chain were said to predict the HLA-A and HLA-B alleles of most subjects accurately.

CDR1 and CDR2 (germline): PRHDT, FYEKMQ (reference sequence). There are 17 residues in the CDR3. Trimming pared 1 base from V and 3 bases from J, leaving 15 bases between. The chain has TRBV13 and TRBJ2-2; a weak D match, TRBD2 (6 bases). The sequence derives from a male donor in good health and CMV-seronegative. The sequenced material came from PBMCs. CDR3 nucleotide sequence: TGTGCCAGCAGCTTAGACGGGGGAGGTAGTGACACCGGGGAGCTGTTTTTT. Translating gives CASSLDGGGSDTGELFF. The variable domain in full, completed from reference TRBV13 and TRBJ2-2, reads AAGVIQSPRHLIKEKRETATLKCYPIPRHDTVYWYQQGPGQDPQFLISFYEKMQSDKGSIPDRFSAQQFSDYHSELNMSSLELGDSALYFCASSLDGGGSDTGELFFGEGSRLTVL.